This TCR beta chain emerged from a study of blood T cell repertoires in COVID-19. Study-wide context: Sites in the United States, Italy and Spain provided acute and convalescent COVID-19 samples.

Everyone who took part was roughly 18 to 95 years old, and they came from 24 US areas. Cohort assignment relied on participant-reported clinical history. Sequencing was performed with immunoSEQ multiplex PCR; in TCRdb, only in-frame clones are kept and a portion is missing. The repertoire has fewer than 350,000 clones, 85% to 90% of them found once; the top ten carry around 1.7%. The CDR3 has 17 residues. Germline CDR1 KGHSH, CDR2 LQKENI. Deletions cut 2 bases from V and 0 bases from J, with 14 bases between. This chain links TRBV18 with TRBJ1-5; D possibly corresponds to TRBD1 (5 bases). The source of this sequence is a woman aged 18-29 years with acute COVID-19. The material sequenced was PBMCs or T cells enriched from blood (not recorded which). The chain's CDR3 is CASSPLSTANSNQPQHF. The CDR3 DNA follows: TGTGCCAGCTCACCATTGTCGACAGCTAATAGCAATCAGCCCCAGCATTTT.